The 20 T cell receptor beta chains reported below all come from one sample, sequenced in a study of breast tumors, draining lymph nodes, adjacent tissues. Axillary draining lymph nodes of breast cancer patients supplied the node samples. TCRdb reprocessed the multiplex PCR reads via MiXCR and lists one record per CDR3 protein. Among some 100,000 distinct CDR3 sequences listed, roughly 20% were seen once. The sample comprised axillary lymph node tissue. All receptors come from a female donor with breast cancer. Some clones in this sample may be carry-over from other donors' samples.

V gene TRBV3-1 combines with J gene TRBJ2-7; a weak D match, TRBD1 (5 bases). With 2 bases removed from V and 6 bases from J, the gap between germline ends came to 14 bases. Germline V gene lookup returns CDR1 LGHDT and CDR2 YNNKEL (reference sequence). This CDR3 contains 14 residues. The CDR3 loop reads CASSQNRSGLEQYF. The CDR3 nucleotides are TGTGCCAGCAGCCAAAATCGCTCAGGGCTCGAGCAGTACTTC.

This clonotype was recorded many times. The chain recombines TRBV12-3 or TRBV12-4 with TRBJ2-1; D is perhaps TRBD1 (5 bases). The CDR3 contains 14 residues. V lost 3 bases and J 8 bases, leaving 14 bases between the germline ends. The CDR3 spells CASSLRQGVHEQFF. For the CDR3, the DNA is TGTGCCAGCAGTTTGCGTCAGGGTGTTCATGAGCAGTTCTTC.

This clonotype was counted many times. The J gene is TRBJ2-3, the V gene TRBV7-9, with a possible D match to TRBD2 (6 bases). There are 16 residues in the CDR3. V was cut by 5 bases and J by 8 bases, with 23 bases left in between. Germline lookup yields CDR1 SEHNR and CDR2 FQNEAQ (reference sequence). In DNA, the CDR3 is TGTGCCAGCAGCCCCAGACTAGTCAGGCCCCCAGGTACGCAGTATTTT. As protein: CASSPRLVRPPGTQYF.

At least ten counts were recorded for this clonotype. This sequence joins TRBV5-4 and TRBJ2-6; D not resolved. This CDR3 contains 14 residues. Germline V CDR1 and CDR2: SGHNT, YYREEE (reference sequence). Trimming shortened V by 4 bases and J by 0 bases, and 5 bases separated the two germline ends. The CDR3 DNA reads as TGTGCCAGCAGCGCGGACTCTGGGGCCAACGTCCTGACTTTC. Translation: CASSADSGANVLTF.

The chain carries TRBV27 and TRBJ2-1; 12 bases are a match to TRBD2. Per the germline V gene, CDR1 is MNHEY and CDR2 is SMNVEV (reference sequence). The CDR3 covers 18 residues. Unmatched junction bases numbered 7, after V lost 2 bases and J lost 2 bases. In DNA form, the CDR3 reads TGTGCCAGCAGTTTAAGGCTAGCGGGGGGGAGTCCCTACAATGAGCAGTTCTTC. This translates into CASSLRLAGGSPYNEQFF.

This clonotype was counted many times. The chain employs TRBV14 and TRBJ1-6; D is uncertain. Germline CDR1 and CDR2: SGHDN and FVKESK. This CDR3 has 15 residues. V was trimmed by 1 base and J by 4 bases, leaving 8 bases between them. The CDR3 nucleotides are TGTGCCAGCAGCCAAGGTCGTCAGTATAATTCACCCCTCCACTTT. Translating it yields CASSQGRQYNSPLHF.

This clonotype has ten or more counts. This chain links TRBV5-4 with TRBJ2-7; 12 nucleotides line up with TRBD1. This CDR3 is built from 15 residues. Germline CDR1 is SGHNT and CDR2 is YYREEE (reference sequence). Trimming at V came to 3 bases and at J to 7 bases, leaving 8 bases not matched to a gene. CDR3 sequence (DNA): TGTGCCAGCAGCTCTGGGGACAGGGGGCTTGAAGAGCAGTACTTC. This translates into CASSSGDRGLEEQYF.

This clonotype came up many times. This chain joins TRBV16 and TRBJ1-6, with D hard to call. Germline lookup yields CDR1 KGHSY and CDR2 FQNENV. V lost 0 bases and J lost 8, with 2 bases in between. This CDR3 has 12 amino acids. The CDR3 here is CASSQSHSPLHF. The CDR3 DNA follows: TGTGCCAGCAGCCAATCTCATTCACCCCTCCACTTT.

About this clonotype: A much larger clone is a single base away; this may be a read error. The chain carries TRBV12-3 or TRBV12-4 and TRBJ2-3; D possibly corresponds to TRBD1 (6 bases). Trimming took 8 bases from V and 5 from J, leaving 14 bases between them. This CDR3 is built from 13 residues. CDR3: CASQDSQVDTQYF. The CDR3, as DNA: TGTGCCAGCCAGGACAGTCAGGTAGATACGCAGTATTTT.

This clonotype was seen at least ten times. J is TRBJ2-2 and V is TRBV2, with D tentatively TRBD2 (6 bases). The V gene's germline CDR1 is SNHLY and CDR2 FYNNEI. V lost 4 bases to trimming and J lost 2 bases, with 14 bases between them. The CDR3 length is 16 residues. The CDR3 DNA reads as TGTGCCAGCAGTGCCTTCGGGCGGGGAAACACCGGGGAGCTGTTTTTT. It encodes CASSAFGRGNTGELFF. The complete variable domain, with remaining parts taken from reference TRBV2 and TRBJ2-2, reads EPEVTQTPSHQVTQMGQEVILRCVPISNHLYFYWYRQILGQKVEFLVSFYNNEISEKSEIFDDQFSVERPDGSNFTLKIRSTKLEDSAMYFCASSAFGRGNTGELFFGEGSRLTVL.

This clonotype appeared many times. The V gene is TRBV10-3, the J gene TRBJ2-5; tentative D call: TRBD1 (6 bases). V dropped 8 bases and J dropped 1 base, with 11 bases sitting between them. Germline-derived CDR1 and CDR2 are ENHRY and SYGVKD. This CDR3 spans 13 amino acids. CDR3 coding DNA: TGTGCCATCGGGTCGACAGGCCAAGAGACCCAGTACTTC. This translates into CAIGSTGQETQYF.

About this clonotype itself: A read error may explain this, as a much larger clone is one base away. J is TRBJ2-1 and V is TRBV11-2; 7 bases agree with TRBD1. The V and J ends lost 9 bases and 6 bases, in that order; junction bases with no gene match: 14. The germline V gene encodes CDR1 SGHAT and CDR2 FQNNGV. CDR3 length equals 15 residues. The CDR3 protein is CARSDLQGVGNEQFF. CDR3 sequence (DNA): TGTGCCAGAAGCGACCTGCAGGGGGTAGGCAATGAGCAGTTCTTC.

This chain joins TRBV28 and TRBJ2-5, with unresolved D. Trimming left V 3 bases short and J 10 bases short, with 15 bases between. The length of the CDR3 is 13 residues. Germline V gene data show CDR1 as MDHEN and CDR2 as SYDVKM. In nucleotides, the CDR3 is TGTGCCAGCAGTTTCACCGGTGTTGGTGGCCAGTACTTC. This gives the protein CASSFTGVGGQYF.

The chain carries TRBV6-6 and TRBJ2-6; 8 positions match TRBD1. The CDR3 consists of 17 residues. The V gene's germline CDR1 is MNHNY and CDR2 SVGAGI (reference sequence). V shed 4 bases and J 2 bases; nucleotides not matched to a gene: 7. The CDR3 DNA reads TGTGCCAGCAGTTCCTCCTCGACAGGGGCTGGGGCCAACGTCCTGACTTTC. Residues: CASSSSSTGAGANVLTF.

A word on this clonotype: This may be a read error, as it is one base from a much larger clone. The V call is TRBV20-1, the J call TRBJ1-5; perhaps TRBD1 as D (6 bases). In germline, CDR1 is DFQATT, CDR2 SNEGSKA (reference sequence). Trimming removed 3 bases from V and 6 bases from J, with 9 bases in between. The CDR3 runs 12 residues. The CDR3 is CSASAGAQPQHF. The DNA for the CDR3 is TGCAGTGCTAGTGCAGGGGCTCAGCCCCAGCATTTT.

This clonotype was recorded at least ten times. The chain is built from TRBV12-3 or TRBV12-4 and TRBJ1-5; a possible D gene is TRBD1 (5 bases). V was cut by 1 base and J by 3 bases, with 10 bases left in between. The CDR3 totals 15 residues. The DNA of the CDR3 is TGTGCCAGCAGTTTAGGAGGGGCGTACAATCAGCCCCAGCATTTT. As protein: CASSLGGAYNQPQHF.

In its sample, this clonotype was seen many times. The J gene is TRBJ1-5, the V gene TRBV9; D unresolved. CDR3 length: 14 amino acids. Germline-derived CDR1 and CDR2 are SGDLS and YYNGEE. V was cut by 0 bases and J by 0 bases, with 4 bases left in between. The CDR3 DNA follows: TGTGCCAGCAGCGTAGGAGATAGCAATCAGCCCCAGCATTTT. Amino acids: CASSVGDSNQPQHF.

This clonotype appeared many times. J is TRBJ2-5 and V is TRBV5-1; 10 nucleotides align to TRBD2. The CDR3 runs to 12 residues. V shed 8 bases and J 5 bases; nucleotides not matched to a gene: 3. Germline CDR1 SGHRS, CDR2 YFSETQ. CDR3 sequence reads: CASQTSGETQYF. The CDR3, as DNA: TGCGCCAGTCAGACTAGCGGGGAGACCCAGTACTTC.

This clonotype was counted at least ten times. This rearrangement joins TRBV29-1 to TRBJ2-3, with D perhaps matching TRBD2 (5 bases). Per the germline V gene, CDR1 is SQVTM and CDR2 is ANQGSEA. V lost 5 bases and J 2 bases, leaving 11 bases between the germline ends. The CDR3 consists of 13 residues. The CDR3 region has the DNA TGCAGCGTTTTACGGGGAAACACAGATACGCAGTATTTT. Its translation is CSVLRGNTDTQYF.

This clonotype was seen ten or more times. V usage is TRBV5-4 and J usage is TRBJ2-7; TRBD2 agrees at 7 bases. Germline assignment: CDR1 SGHNT and CDR2 YYREEE (reference sequence). V lost 5 bases and J lost 4; bases outside the gene matches: 15. This CDR3 region has 16 residues. The chain's CDR3 is CASSPPIGLGVYEQYF. The DNA for the CDR3 is TGTGCCAGCAGTCCTCCGATCGGACTAGGAGTGTACGAGCAGTACTTC. Full variable domain (remainder filled in from reference TRBV5-4 and TRBJ2-7): ETGVTQSPTHLIKTRGQQVTLRCSSQSGHNTVSWYQQALGQGPQFIFQYYREEENGRGNFPPRFSGLQFPNYSSELNVNALELDDSALYLCASSPPIGLGVYEQYFGPGTRLTVT.